One and the same sample provided the 10 T cell receptor beta chains below, sequenced in a study of CD8 T cells in Susac syndrome. Random-hexamer reverse transcription was applied to 0.5 to 1 ug RNA. TCRdb passed the immunoSEQ multiplex PCR reads through MiXCR, listing each CDR3 protein once. The table has 200,000 or so distinct CDR3 sequences, more than 85% seen once. Sequenced material: CD8+ T cells from PBMCs. Source of these receptors: a human donor with Susac syndrome.

The V gene is TRBV4-2, the J gene TRBJ2-2; D gene unclear. The CDR3 loop spans 16 amino acids. Trimming removed 0 bases at V and 2 bases at J, with 10 bases between. Germline CDR1 reads LGHNA; CDR2 reads YNFKEQ. CDR3 nucleotides: TGTGCCAGCAGCCAAGAAATCCCGGACAACACCGGGGAGCTGTTTTTT. Translation: CASSQEIPDNTGELFF.

The rearrangement links TRBV20-1 to TRBJ2-5; no reliable D call. This CDR3 has 13 residues. CDR1 and CDR2 (germline): DFQATT, SNEGSKA (reference sequence). V shed 1 base and J shed 3 bases, with 9 bases lying between them. The CDR3 protein is CSARALYKETQYF. CDR3 sequence (DNA): TGCAGTGCTAGAGCCCTATATAAAGAGACCCAGTACTTC.

This clonotype was counted a single time. The J gene is TRBJ2-7, the V gene TRBV12-3 or TRBV12-4; D uncertain. Deletions cut 7 bases from V and 2 bases from J, with 12 bases between. This CDR3 has 13 amino acids. CDR3 amino acids: CASTGGPPYEQYF. The CDR3 region has the DNA TGTGCCAGCACCGGCGGCCCACCCTACGAGCAGTACTTC.

This chain connects TRBV4-1 to TRBJ2-7, with 8 bases lining up with TRBD2. Germline lookup yields CDR1 MGHRA and CDR2 YSYEKL. V lost 2 bases, J lost 0 bases, and 9 bases stayed unmatched. This CDR3 has 17 residues. The CDR3 is CASSQIVLRGGSYEQYF. The CDR3 bases are TGCGCCAGCAGCCAAATTGTCCTTCGGGGGGGCTCCTACGAGCAGTACTTC.

This chain uses TRBV6-5 with TRBJ2-5; D unresolved. Germline CDR1 reads MNHEY; CDR2 reads SVGAGI. Trimming pared 7 bases from V and 5 bases from J, leaving 11 bases between. The CDR3 extends over 12 amino acids. CDR3 protein: CASTRWGETQYF. In nucleotides, the CDR3 is TGTGCCAGCACCCGATGGGGTGAGACCCAGTACTTC.

This chain links TRBV20-1 with TRBJ2-7; TRBD1 or TRBD2 may be the D gene (5 bases each). Deletions cut 1 base from V and 2 bases from J, with 9 bases between. Germline loops: CDR1 DFQATT, CDR2 SNEGSKA (reference sequence). The CDR3 loop spans 13 amino acids. This chain's CDR3 is CSARVQGPYEQYF. The CDR3 nucleotides read TGCAGTGCTAGAGTCCAGGGACCCTACGAGCAGTACTTC.

This chain links TRBV30 with TRBJ1-1; a possible D gene is TRBD1 (6 bases). The CDR3 contains 14 residues. The germline V gene has CDR1 GTSNPN and CDR2 SVGIG (reference sequence). V was trimmed by 3 bases and J by 1 base, leaving 12 bases between them. CDR3 protein: CAWRLDRPNTEAFF. Here the CDR3 DNA reads TGTGCCTGGAGATTGGACAGACCGAACACTGAAGCTTTCTTT. The variable domain in full, completed from reference TRBV30 and TRBJ1-1, reads SQTIHQWPATLVQPVGSPLSLECTVEGTSNPNLYWYRQAAGRGLQLLFYSVGIGQISSEVPQNLSASRPQDRQFILSSKKLLLSDSGFYLCAWRLDRPNTEAFFGQGTRLTVV.

The chain couples TRBV6-5 to TRBJ2-1; 7 nucleotides match TRBD2. The trim removed 4 bases at V and 4 bases at J, leaving 13 bases unmatched. Germline V gene data show CDR1 as MNHEY and CDR2 as SVGAGI. The CDR3 is 17 amino acids. This chain's CDR3 is CASSLVGISGNYNEQFF. CDR3 in DNA: TGTGCCAGCAGTTTAGTAGGGATCAGCGGGAATTACAATGAGCAGTTCTTC.

The chain is built from TRBV24-1 and TRBJ1-5, with D unresolved. The ends were cut back, 4 bases at V and 4 bases at J, with 4 bases in the middle. The CDR3 covers 12 residues. Germline CDR1 and CDR2: KGHDR and SFDVKD. As DNA, the CDR3 is TGTGCCACCAGTGACCAGAATCAGCCCCAGCATTTT. This encodes CATSDQNQPQHF.

This chain links TRBV12-3 or TRBV12-4 with TRBJ2-1; TRBD1 agrees at 9 bases. CDR3 length: 13 amino acids. The V segment lost 9 bases and the J segment 7 bases; nucleotides outside the gene matches: 7. The CDR3 nucleotides read TGTGCCAGTAAGGGGACAGGGCCAAATGAGCAGTTCTTC. Its protein product is CASKGTGPNEQFF.